This TCR beta chain originates from a study of CD8 T cells in Susac syndrome (dated by TCRdb to the late 2010s). Notes on the research overall: Among the sequenced Susac syndrome patients, more than five had clinically active disease and fewer than ten were in clinical remission. At blood withdrawal, Susac syndrome patients were either therapy-naive, taking corticosteroids (in some cases with IVIg as well), or taking IVIg alone. Whether CD8+ T cell activation and differentiation in Susac syndrome was antigen driven was tested using repertoire sequencing.

Peripheral blood CD8+ and CD4+ T cells from healthy donors, Susac syndrome patients and multiple sclerosis patients were profiled by high-throughput TCR beta sequencing. Recently defined diagnostic criteria for definite or probable disease were met by the Susac syndrome patients. Bulk CD8+ and CD4+ T cells were purified by magnetic negative isolation, while CD8+ TEMRA cells were enriched using FACS. Blood was drawn into EDTA tubes, processed within 24 hours, and PBMCs were isolated by density gradient centrifugation. PBMCs intended for TCR sequencing were cryopreserved in liquid nitrogen and thawed later in a water bath at 37 degrees C. The sorted or isolated CD4+, CD8+ and CD8+ TEMRA cells reached a purity of at least 90%. RNA was extracted with the RNeasy kit and roughly 0.45 to 1 ug was reverse transcribed using random hexamers. The immunoSEQ multiplex PCR assay, which covers 54 Vbeta and 13 Jbeta segments, was used to amplify TCR beta CDR3 regions. To correct PCR amplification bias, a synthetic template baseline was used for both primer optimization and computational correction. For the original study's pipeline: Reads were annotated to V, D and J genes according to IMGT and were analyzed with immunoSEQ Analyzer, with only productive sequences retained. Clonality was computed as one minus Shannon entropy normalized by log2 of the number of productive unique sequences. For each patient and control, public and private clones were evaluated among the 100 most prevalent clones. A clone was defined as Susac-specific if it was absent from the healthy and MS cohorts, from about a thousand published viral clones and from other ImmuneACCESS disease sequences. TCRdb itself trimmed the public reads at Q25 with fastp, ran MiXCR and retained productive beta chains. Each CDR3 protein gets just one entry, which takes the most common genes and DNA from the rows behind it. It is TCRdb's table, rather than the study itself, that gives the V and J calls and clone size. In this sample the table shows hundreds of thousands of distinct CDR3 sequences, roughly 93% of which occur a single time. Together, the top ten hold 0.15% to 0.2% of the sample.

Worth noting for this clonotype: Its antigen is not yet known. Base-call qualities are not available, and no considerably larger clone is one nucleotide away.

General conclusions and limits of the study: The study acknowledged that relatively few individuals were included in the TCR sequencing and HLA analysis. In patients with Susac syndrome, the CD4+ T cell repertoire showed no detectable clonal expansion.

V loses 0 bases, J loses 5 bases, and the germline ends lie 20 bases apart. CDR1 and CDR2 are read off the germline V gene (reference sequence) as LNHNV and YYDKDF. Taken from cysteine to phenylalanine, the CDR3 has 18 residues. Kept here is only the CDR3 DNA, which spans 54 bases and is read in frame from base 1. The receptor comes from a human donor with Susac syndrome. Recombination linked TRBV15 to TRBJ1-5; confidence is insufficient to name the D gene. Sequencing was performed on CD4+ T cells from PBMCs. CDR3 loop: CATSRDIFPVSGDQPQHF. The DNA reads TGTGCCACCAGCAGAGATATCTTTCCGGTTAGCGGGGATCAGCCCCAGCATTTT.